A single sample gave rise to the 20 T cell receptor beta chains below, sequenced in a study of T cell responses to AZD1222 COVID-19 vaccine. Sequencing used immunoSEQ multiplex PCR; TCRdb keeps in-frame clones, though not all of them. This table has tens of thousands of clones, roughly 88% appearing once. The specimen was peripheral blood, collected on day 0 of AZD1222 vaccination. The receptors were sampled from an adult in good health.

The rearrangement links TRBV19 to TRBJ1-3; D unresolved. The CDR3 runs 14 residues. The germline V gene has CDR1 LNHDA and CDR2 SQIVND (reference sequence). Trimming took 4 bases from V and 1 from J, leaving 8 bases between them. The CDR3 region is CASSTLGSGNTIYF. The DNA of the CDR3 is TGTGCCAGTAGTACCCTTGGATCTGGAAACACCATATATTTT.

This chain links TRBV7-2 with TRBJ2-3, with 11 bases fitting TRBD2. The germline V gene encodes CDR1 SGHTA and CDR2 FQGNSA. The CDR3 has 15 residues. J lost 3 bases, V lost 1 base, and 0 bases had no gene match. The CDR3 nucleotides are TGTGCCAGCAGCTTAGGACTAGCGGGGACAGATACGCAGTATTTT. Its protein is CASSLGLAGTDTQYF.

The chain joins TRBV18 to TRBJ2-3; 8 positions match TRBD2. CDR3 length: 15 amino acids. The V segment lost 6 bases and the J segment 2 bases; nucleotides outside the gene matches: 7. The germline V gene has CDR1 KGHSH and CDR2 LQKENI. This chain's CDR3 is CASSPGAGVTDTQYF. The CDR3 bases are TGTGCCAGCTCCCCGGGAGCGGGGGTCACAGATACGCAGTATTTT. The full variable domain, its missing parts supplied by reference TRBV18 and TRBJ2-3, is NAGVMQNPRHLVRRRGQEARLRCSPMKGHSHVYWYRQLPEEGLKFMVYLQKENIIDESGMPKERFSAEFPKEGPSILRIQQVVRGDSAAYFCASSPGAGVTDTQYFGPGTRLTVL.

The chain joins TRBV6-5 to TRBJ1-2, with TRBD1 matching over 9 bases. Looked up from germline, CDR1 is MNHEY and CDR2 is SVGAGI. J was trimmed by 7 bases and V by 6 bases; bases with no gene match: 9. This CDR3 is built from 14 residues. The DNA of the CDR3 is TGTGCCAGCAGAGGGACAGGGCTATACACTGGCTACACCTTC. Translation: CASRGTGLYTGYTF.

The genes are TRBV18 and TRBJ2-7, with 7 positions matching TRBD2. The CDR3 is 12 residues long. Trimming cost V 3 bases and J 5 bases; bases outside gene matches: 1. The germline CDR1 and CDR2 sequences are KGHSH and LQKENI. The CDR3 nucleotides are TGTGCCAGCTCACCTCGGGAGGACGAGCAGTACTTC. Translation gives CASSPREDEQYF.

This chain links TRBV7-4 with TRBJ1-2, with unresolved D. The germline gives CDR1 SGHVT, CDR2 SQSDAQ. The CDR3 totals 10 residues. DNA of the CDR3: TGTAAAGGGCGGGGAGGTGGCTACACCTTC. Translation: CKGRGGGYTF.

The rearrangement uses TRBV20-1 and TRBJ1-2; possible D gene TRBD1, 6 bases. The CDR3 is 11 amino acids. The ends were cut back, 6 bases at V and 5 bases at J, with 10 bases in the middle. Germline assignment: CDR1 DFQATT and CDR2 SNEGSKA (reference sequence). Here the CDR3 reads CSAPTGYGYTF. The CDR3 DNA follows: TGCAGTGCCCCGACAGGTTATGGCTACACCTTC.

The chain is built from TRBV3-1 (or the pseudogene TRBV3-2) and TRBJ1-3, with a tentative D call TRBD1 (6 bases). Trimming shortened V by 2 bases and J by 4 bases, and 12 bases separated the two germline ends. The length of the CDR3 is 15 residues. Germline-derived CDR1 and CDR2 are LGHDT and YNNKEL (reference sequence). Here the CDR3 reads CASSQLGAVGNTIYF. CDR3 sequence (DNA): TGTGCCAGCAGCCAACTGGGGGCGGTCGGAAACACCATATATTTT.

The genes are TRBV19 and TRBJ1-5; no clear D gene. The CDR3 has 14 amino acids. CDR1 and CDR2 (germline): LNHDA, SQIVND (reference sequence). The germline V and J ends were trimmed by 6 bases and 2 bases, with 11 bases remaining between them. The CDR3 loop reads CASSTGFGNQPQHF. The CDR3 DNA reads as TGTGCCAGTAGCACGGGGTTCGGCAATCAGCCCCAGCATTTT. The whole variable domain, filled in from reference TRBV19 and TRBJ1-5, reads DGGITQSPKYLFRKEGQNVTLSCEQNLNHDAMYWYRQDPGQGLRLIYYSQIVNDFQKGDIAEGYSVSREKKESFPLTVTSAQKNPTAFYLCASSTGFGNQPQHFGDGTRLSIL.

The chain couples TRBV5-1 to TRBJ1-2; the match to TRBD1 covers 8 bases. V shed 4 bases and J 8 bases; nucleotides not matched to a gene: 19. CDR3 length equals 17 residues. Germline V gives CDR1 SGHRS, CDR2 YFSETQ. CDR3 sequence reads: CASSRTGLSPGSEGYTF. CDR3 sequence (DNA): TGCGCCAGCAGCAGGACAGGGCTGTCCCCCGGTTCGGAAGGCTACACCTTC.

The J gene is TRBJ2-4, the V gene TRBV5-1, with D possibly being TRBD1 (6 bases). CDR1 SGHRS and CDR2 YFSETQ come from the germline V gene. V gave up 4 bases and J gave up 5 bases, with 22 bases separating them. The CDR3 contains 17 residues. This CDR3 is CASSPHVGALGENIQYF. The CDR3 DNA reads TGCGCCAGCAGCCCACATGTGGGGGCCTTGGGGGAAAACATTCAGTACTTC.

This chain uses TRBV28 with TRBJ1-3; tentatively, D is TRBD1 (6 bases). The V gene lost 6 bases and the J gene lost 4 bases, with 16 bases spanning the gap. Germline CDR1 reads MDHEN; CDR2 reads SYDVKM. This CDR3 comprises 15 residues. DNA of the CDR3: TGTGCCAGCAGCCCTCCAGGGGTACTCGGAAACACCATATATTTT. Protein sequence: CASSPPGVLGNTIYF.

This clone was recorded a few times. The CDR3: CASSVDWNNEQFF. CDR3 DNA sequence: TGTGCCAGCAGCGTAGATTGGAACAATGAGCAGTTCTTC. The rearrangement links TRBV9 to TRBJ2-1; D remains ambiguous. V lost 0 bases and J lost 5, with 6 bases in between. The V gene's germline CDR1 is SGDLS and CDR2 YYNGEE. CDR3 length: 13 amino acids.

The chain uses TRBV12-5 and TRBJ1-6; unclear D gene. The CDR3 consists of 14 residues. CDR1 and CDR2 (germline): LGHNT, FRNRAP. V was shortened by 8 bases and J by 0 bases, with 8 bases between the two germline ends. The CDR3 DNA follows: TGTGCTAGTAGAGCCTTCTCCTATAATTCACCCCTCCACTTT. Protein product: CASRAFSYNSPLHF.

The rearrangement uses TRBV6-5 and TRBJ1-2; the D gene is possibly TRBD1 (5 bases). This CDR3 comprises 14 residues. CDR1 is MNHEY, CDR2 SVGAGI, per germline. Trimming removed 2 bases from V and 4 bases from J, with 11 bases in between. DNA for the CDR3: TGTGCCAGCAGTTACGGGGCAGGGACCTATGGCTACACCTTC. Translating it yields CASSYGAGTYGYTF.

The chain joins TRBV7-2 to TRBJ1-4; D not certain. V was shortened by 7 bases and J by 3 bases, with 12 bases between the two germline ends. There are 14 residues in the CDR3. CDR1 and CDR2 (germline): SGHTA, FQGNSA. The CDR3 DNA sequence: TGTGCCAGCACCTACTCGGAGGCTAATGAAAAACTGTTTTTT. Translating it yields CASTYSEANEKLFF.

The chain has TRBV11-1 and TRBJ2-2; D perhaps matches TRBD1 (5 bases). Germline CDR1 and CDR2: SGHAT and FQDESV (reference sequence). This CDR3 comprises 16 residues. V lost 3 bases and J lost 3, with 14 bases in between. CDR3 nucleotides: TGTGCCAGCAGCTTGGGCCGCTGGGGCGACACCGGGGAGCTGTTTTTT. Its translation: CASSLGRWGDTGELFF.

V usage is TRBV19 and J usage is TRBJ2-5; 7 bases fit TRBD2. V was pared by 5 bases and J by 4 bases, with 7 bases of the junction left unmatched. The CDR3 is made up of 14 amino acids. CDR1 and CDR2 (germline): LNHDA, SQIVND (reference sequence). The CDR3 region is CASSPRLAAETQYF. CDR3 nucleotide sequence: TGTGCCAGTAGTCCACGACTAGCTGCAGAGACCCAGTACTTC.

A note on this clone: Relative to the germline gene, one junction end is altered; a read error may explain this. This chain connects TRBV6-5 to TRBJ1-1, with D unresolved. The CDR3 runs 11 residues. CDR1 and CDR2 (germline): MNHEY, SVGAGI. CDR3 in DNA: TGCGCCTTAGCCCGGGCTACTGAAGCTTTCTTT. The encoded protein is CALARATEAFF.

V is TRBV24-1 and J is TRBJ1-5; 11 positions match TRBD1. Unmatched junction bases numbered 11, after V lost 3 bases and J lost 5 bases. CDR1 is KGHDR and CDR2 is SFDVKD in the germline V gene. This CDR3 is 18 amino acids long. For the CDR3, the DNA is TGTGCCACCAGTGATGGCCCTCTTGGGGGACAGGGGGATCAGCCCCAGCATTTT. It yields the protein CATSDGPLGGQGDQPQHF.